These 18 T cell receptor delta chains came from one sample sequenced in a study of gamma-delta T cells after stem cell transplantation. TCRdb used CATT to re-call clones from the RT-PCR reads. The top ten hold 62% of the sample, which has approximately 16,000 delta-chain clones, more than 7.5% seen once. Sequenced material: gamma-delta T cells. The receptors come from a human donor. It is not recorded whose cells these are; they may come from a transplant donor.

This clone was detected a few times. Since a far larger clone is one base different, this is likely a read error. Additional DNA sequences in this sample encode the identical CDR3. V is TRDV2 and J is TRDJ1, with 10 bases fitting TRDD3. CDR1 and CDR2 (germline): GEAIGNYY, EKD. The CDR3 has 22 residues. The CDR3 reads CACDPVRTGGSELDYNTDKLIF. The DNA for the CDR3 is TGTGCTTGTGACCCGGTTCGTACTGGGGGATCTGAACTCGACTATAACACCGATAAACTCATCTTT.

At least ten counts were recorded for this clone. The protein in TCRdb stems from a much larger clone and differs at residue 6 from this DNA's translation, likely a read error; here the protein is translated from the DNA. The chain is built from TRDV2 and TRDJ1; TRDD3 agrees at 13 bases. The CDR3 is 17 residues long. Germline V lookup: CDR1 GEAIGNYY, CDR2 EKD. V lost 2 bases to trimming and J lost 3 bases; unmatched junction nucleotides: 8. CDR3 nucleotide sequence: TGTGCCTGTGACAGACGACTGGGGGATACGCGGGCCGATAAACTCATCTTT. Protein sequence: CACDRRLGDTRADKLIF.

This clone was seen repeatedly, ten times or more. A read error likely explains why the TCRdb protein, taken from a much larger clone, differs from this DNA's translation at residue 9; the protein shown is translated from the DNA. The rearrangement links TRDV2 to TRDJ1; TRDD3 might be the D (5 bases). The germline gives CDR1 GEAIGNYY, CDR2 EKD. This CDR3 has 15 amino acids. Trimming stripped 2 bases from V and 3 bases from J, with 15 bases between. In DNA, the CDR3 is TGTGCCTGTGACATAGTCCGGGGGGCACCCGATAAACTCATCTTT. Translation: CACDIVRGAPDKLIF.

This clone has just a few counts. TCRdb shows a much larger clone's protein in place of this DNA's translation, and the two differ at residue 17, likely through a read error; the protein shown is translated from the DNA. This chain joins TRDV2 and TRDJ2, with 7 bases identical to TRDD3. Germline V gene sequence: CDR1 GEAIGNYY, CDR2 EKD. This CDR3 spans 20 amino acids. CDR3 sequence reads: CACDSHGLGGKNLSTAKLFF. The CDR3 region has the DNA TGTGCCTGCGACTCCCATGGGCTGGGGGGCAAAAACCTTTCGACAGCAAAACTCTTCTTT.

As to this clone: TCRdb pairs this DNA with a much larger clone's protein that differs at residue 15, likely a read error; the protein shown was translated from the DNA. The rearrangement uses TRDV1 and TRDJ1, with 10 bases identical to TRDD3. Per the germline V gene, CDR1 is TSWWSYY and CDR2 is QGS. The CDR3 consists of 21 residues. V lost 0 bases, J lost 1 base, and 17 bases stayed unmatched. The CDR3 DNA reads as TGTGCTCTTGGGGAACTGTGGCTATCGTACTGGGGGATTGGGTGCACCGATAAACTCATCTTT. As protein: CALGELWLSYWGIGCTDKLIF.

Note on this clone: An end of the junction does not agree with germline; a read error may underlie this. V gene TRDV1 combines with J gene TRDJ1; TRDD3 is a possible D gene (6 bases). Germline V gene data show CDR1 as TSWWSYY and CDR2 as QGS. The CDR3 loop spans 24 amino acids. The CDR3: CAIGERDNSDYLGRRGDYTDKLIF. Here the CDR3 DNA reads TGTGCTATTGGGGAAAGAGACAACTCAGATTACTTGGGGAGAAGGGGGGACTACACCGATAAACTCATCTTT.

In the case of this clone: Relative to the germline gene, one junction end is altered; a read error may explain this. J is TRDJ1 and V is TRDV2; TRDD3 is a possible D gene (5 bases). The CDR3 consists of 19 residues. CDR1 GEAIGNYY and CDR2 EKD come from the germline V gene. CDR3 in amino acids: CACDTVRVQVDIGTDNLIF. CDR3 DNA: TGTGCCTGTGACACCGTCCGCGTCCAGGTGGATATCGGCACCGATAACCTCATCTTT.

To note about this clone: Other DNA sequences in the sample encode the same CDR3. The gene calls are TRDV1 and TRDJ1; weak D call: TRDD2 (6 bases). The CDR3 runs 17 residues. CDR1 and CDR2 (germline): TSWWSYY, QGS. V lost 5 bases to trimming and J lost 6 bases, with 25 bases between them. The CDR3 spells CALGKRLTFRASYKLIF. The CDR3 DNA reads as TGTGCTCTTGGGAAACGTCTCACATTTCGTGCTTCCTATAAACTCATCTTT.

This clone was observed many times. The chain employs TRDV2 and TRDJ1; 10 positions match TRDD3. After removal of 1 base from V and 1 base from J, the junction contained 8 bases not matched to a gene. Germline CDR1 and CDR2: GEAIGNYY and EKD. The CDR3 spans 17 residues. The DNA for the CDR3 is TGTGCCTGTGACACTCTGAGGGGGGATACGCGCACCGATAAACTCATCTTT. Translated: CACDTLRGDTRTDKLIF.

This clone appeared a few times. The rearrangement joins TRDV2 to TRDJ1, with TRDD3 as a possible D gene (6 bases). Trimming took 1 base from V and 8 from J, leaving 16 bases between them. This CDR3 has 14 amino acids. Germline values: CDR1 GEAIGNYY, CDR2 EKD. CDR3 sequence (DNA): TGTGCCTGTGACACATGGGGGGACGGGAAGAAACTCATCTTT. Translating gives CACDTWGDGKKLIF.

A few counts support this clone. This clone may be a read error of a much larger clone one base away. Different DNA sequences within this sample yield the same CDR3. The CDR3 sequence is CAFQPKFRIDGDNIDKLIF. The CDR3 DNA reads as TGCGCCTTCCAACCAAAATTCCGGATTGATGGGGATAACATCGATAAACTCATCTTT. The rearrangement joins TRDV3 to TRDJ1; possible D gene TRDD3, 7 bases. There are 19 residues in the CDR3. From germline, CDR1 is TVYSNPD and CDR2 GDNSRS (reference sequence).

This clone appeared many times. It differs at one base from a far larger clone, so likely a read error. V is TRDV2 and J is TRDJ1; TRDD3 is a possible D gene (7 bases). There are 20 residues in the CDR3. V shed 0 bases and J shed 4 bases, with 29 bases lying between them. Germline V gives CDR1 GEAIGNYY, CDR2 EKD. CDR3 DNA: TGTGCCTGTGACACCGTTCCTTCCAACTGGGGATCGGAAAAGGGCGATAAACTCATCTTT. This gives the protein CACDTVPSNWGSEKGDKLIF.

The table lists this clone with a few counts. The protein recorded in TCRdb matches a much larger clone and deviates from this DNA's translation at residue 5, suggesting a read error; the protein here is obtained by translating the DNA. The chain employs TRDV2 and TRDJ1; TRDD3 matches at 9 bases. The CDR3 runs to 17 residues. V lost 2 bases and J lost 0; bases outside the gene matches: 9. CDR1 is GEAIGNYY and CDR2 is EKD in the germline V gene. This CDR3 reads CACDILGEETYTDKLIF. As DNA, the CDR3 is TGTGCCTGTGACATACTGGGGGAGGAGACCTACACCGATAAACTCATCTTT.

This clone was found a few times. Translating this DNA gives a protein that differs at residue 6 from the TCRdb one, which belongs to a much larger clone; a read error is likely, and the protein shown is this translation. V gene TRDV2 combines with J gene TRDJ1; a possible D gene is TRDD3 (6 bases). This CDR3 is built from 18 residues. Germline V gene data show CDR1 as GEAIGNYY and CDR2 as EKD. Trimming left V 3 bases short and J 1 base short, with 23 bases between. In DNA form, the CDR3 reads TGTGCCTGTGACCAGAGGGCTTGGGAGGGGGACATCACCGATAAACTCATCTTT. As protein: CACDQRAWEGDITDKLIF.

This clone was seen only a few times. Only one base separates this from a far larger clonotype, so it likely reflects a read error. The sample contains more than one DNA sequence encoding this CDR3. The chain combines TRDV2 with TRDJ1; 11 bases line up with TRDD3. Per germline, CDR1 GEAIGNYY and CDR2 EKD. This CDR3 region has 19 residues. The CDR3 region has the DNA TGTGCCTGTGACACCGTCCGCGTACTGGGGGATAGAGGCACCGATAAGCTCATCTTT. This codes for CACDTVRVLGDRGTDKLIF.

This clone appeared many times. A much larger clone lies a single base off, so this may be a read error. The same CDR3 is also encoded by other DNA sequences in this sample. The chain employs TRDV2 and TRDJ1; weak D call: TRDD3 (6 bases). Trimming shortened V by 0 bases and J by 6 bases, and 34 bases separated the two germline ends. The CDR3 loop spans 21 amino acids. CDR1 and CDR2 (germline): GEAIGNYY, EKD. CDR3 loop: CACDTVPTGKVLGVRTYKLIF. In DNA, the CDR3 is TGTGCCTGTGACACCGTGCCTACGGGGAAAGTACTGGGTGTCCGGACCTATAAACTCATCTTT.

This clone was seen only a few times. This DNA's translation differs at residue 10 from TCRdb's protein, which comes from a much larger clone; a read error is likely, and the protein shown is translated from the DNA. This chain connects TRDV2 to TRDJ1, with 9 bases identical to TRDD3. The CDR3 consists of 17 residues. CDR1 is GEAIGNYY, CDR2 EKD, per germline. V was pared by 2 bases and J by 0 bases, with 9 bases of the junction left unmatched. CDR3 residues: CACDKLGDGGYTDKLIF. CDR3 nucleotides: TGTGCCTGTGACAAGCTGGGGGATGGAGGCTACACCGATAAACTCATCTTT.

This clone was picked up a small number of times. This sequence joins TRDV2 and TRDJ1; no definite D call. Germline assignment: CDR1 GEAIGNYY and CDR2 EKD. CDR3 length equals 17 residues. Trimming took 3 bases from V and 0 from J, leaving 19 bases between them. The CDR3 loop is CACDGLVETRDTDKLIF. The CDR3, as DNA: TGTGCCTGTGACGGCCTGGTGGAGACTAGGGACACCGATAAACTCATCTTT.